This TCR beta chain was recorded in a study of shared clonotypes between healthy human individuals. Study-wide results and limits: Naive subsets, compared against memory subsets, generally had larger estimated richness values.

Running of the assay took place at deep level. Sorted-subset replicate PCRs used 200 ng DNA, around 31,000 T cell genomes. Libraries were prepared by immunoSEQ multiplex PCR; TCRdb keeps only in-frame clonotypes and omits some of them. The table shows around 1.1 million clones, with 60% to 85% occurring only once. Notes on this clone: Its antigen is unidentified.

The length of the CDR3 is 14 residues. V was cut by 6 bases and J by 8 bases, with 18 bases left in between. Germline CDR1 MDHEN, CDR2 SYDVKM. The sample consisted of memory CD4+ T cells from PBMCs. Subset specified: CD45RA-negative fraction. The J gene is TRBJ2-3, the V gene TRBV28; TRBD1 is a possible D gene (6 bases). This clonotype originated in a man younger than 35 in good health. Some clones in this sample may be carry-over from other donors' samples. Here the CDR3 reads CASSRTATQGTQYF. CDR3 nucleotides: TGTGCCAGCAGCCGGACAGCTACCCAAGGTACGCAGTATTTT.